Listed below are T cell receptor beta chains from one sample, sequenced in a study of Graves' ophthalmopathy and Graves' hyperthyroidism. In TCRdb, the multiplex PCR reads were re-called with MiXCR into one record per CDR3 protein. The sample records approximately 330,000 distinct CDR3 sequences, 17% being singletons. The sample consisted of peripheral blood. These TCRs come from an adult man with Graves' ophthalmopathy. The CDR3 runs from the conserved cysteine through the conserved F or W. The D gene is left open where the match is weak. Expanded clones are given a class, and other clones once, few, many or no size at all.

J gene: TRBJ2-5; clone size: few; V gene: TRBV3-1; D gene: .; CDR3 protein: CASSQFGGYQETQYF; CDR3 DNA: TGTGCCAGCAGCCAATTCGGCGGGTACCAAGAGACCCAGTACTTC
J gene: TRBJ2-3; clone size: many; V gene: TRBV20-1; D gene: .; CDR3 protein: CSARDGGAATTDTQYF; CDR3 DNA: TGCAGTGCTAGAGATGGAGGGGCGGCGACCACAGATACGCAGTATTTT
J gene: TRBJ1-6; clone size: many; V gene: TRBV7-9; D gene: .; CDR3 protein: CASSATANSPLHF; CDR3 DNA: TGTGCCAGCAGCGCGACAGCCAATTCACCCCTCCACTTT
J gene: TRBJ1-1; clone size: many; V gene: TRBV19; D gene: .; CDR3 protein: CASSTRRDRGTEAFF; CDR3 DNA: TGTGCCAGTAGTACCCGTAGGGACCGTGGGACTGAAGCTTTCTTT
J gene: TRBJ2-7; clone size: .; V gene: TRBV7-2; D gene: .; CDR3 protein: CASSSYFYEQYF; CDR3 DNA: TGTGCCAGCAGCTCATACTTCTACGAGCAGTACTTC
J gene: TRBJ1-5; clone size: .; V gene: TRBV6-2/TRBV6-3; D gene: .; CDR3 protein: CASSYSLLGGGDQPQHF; CDR3 DNA: TGTGCCAGCAGTTACTCCCTTCTAGGAGGGGGAGATCAGCCCCAGCATTTT
J gene: TRBJ2-2; clone size: many; V gene: TRBV7-9; D gene: .; CDR3 protein: CASSRGQNTGELFF; CDR3 DNA: TGTGCCAGCAGCCGGGGACAGAACACCGGGGAGCTGTTTTTT
J gene: TRBJ2-7; clone size: .; V gene: TRBV24-1; D gene: TRBD1; CDR3 protein: CATSDPGQGEVAVQYF; CDR3 DNA: TGTGCCACCAGTGACCCCGGACAGGGCGAAGTAGCCGTGCAGTACTTC
J gene: TRBJ1-5; clone size: many; V gene: TRBV7-2; D gene: .; CDR3 protein: CASSSRDQPQHF; CDR3 DNA: TGTGCCAGCAGTTCTCGGGACCAGCCCCAGCATTTT
J gene: TRBJ1-1; clone size: many; V gene: TRBV6-2/TRBV6-3; D gene: TRBD1; CDR3 protein: CASSYLLGQGAGSTEAFF; CDR3 DNA: TGTGCCAGCAGTTACTTACTAGGACAGGGGGCAGGAAGCACTGAAGCTTTCTTT
J gene: TRBJ2-4; clone size: many; V gene: TRBV11-2; D gene: .; CDR3 protein: CASSLVSFNNIQYF; CDR3 DNA: TGTGCCAGCAGCTTAGTTTCGTTCAACAACATTCAGTACTTC
J gene: TRBJ1-2; clone size: many; V gene: TRBV12-3/TRBV12-4; D gene: TRBD1; CDR3 protein: CASNLGQGIYGYTF; CDR3 DNA: TGTGCCAGCAACTTGGGACAGGGGATCTATGGCTACACCTTC
J gene: TRBJ1-1; clone size: many; V gene: TRBV6-1; D gene: TRBD1; CDR3 protein: CASTGQGVVEAFF; CDR3 DNA: TGTGCCAGCACCGGACAGGGAGTAGTTGAAGCTTTCTTT
J gene: TRBJ1-1; clone size: .; V gene: TRBV5-1; D gene: .; CDR3 protein: CASSWTGVNTEAFF; CDR3 DNA: TGCGCCAGCAGCTGGACGGGAGTAAACACTGAAGCTTTCTTT
J gene: TRBJ1-5; clone size: many; V gene: TRBV2; D gene: .; CDR3 protein: CASGGGSNQPQHF; CDR3 DNA: TGTGCCAGCGGGGGGGGGAGCAATCAGCCCCAGCATTTT
J gene: TRBJ2-7; clone size: many; V gene: TRBV3-1; D gene: TRBD2; CDR3 protein: CASSPGLAVTYEQYF; CDR3 DNA: TGTGCCAGCAGTCCGGGACTAGCGGTTACCTACGAGCAGTACTTC